The source of this T cell receptor beta chain is a study of CD8+ T cells in alopecia areata. In its sample, this clone was seen a few times. Per germline, CDR1 SQVTM and CDR2 ANQGSEA. Trimming took off 5 bases at V and 4 bases at J, with 22 bases between the two ends. This CDR3 contains 16 residues. cDNA serving as the sequencing template came from extracted, reverse transcribed RNA. This table comes from immunoSEQ multiplex PCR, and its TCRdb copy is limited to in-frame clones, with some not included. Of 55,000 to 75,000 clones in the sample, 45% to 55% were seen once. The chain employs TRBV29-1 and TRBJ2-3, with D possibly TRBD1 on 5 matching bases. The origin of this receptor is a human donor with alopecia areata. Specimen: CD8+ T cells sorted from blood, collected at week 0. This CDR3 reads CSVHPRVAGKADTQYF. The CDR3 DNA reads as TGCAGCGTTCACCCTCGTGTGGCAGGGAAAGCAGATACGCAGTATTTT.